The 15 T cell receptor beta chains below were found in one sample sequenced in a study of cytomegalovirus exposure and HLA in healthy donors. PCR employed 60 Vbeta and 13 Jbeta primers. The assay was immunoSEQ multiplex PCR, and TCRdb's table has in-frame clones only and misses some. The sample holds over 100,000 clones, more than 60% seen once. The sample comprised PBMCs. The receptors shown here come from a woman aged 40 to 55 in good health and CMV-seropositive.

In this sample, this clone turned up once. The chain combines TRBV30 with TRBJ1-6; the D gene is possibly TRBD1 (5 bases). This CDR3 is 15 amino acids long. The germline CDR1 and CDR2 sequences are GTSNPN and SVGIG (reference sequence). Trimming cost V 2 bases and J 9 bases, with 17 bases left between them. CDR3 protein: CAWSPLGGVGSPLHF. The CDR3 coding sequence is TGTGCCTGGAGTCCTTTGGGGGGAGTGGGTTCACCCCTCCACTTT.

The gene calls are TRBV19 and TRBJ2-1; 7 nucleotides agree with TRBD2. Germline V lookup: CDR1 LNHDA, CDR2 SQIVND (reference sequence). This CDR3 region has 13 residues. The V segment lost 3 bases and the J segment 10 bases; nucleotides outside the gene matches: 6. The CDR3 is CASSMTSLGEQFF. For the CDR3, the DNA is TGTGCCAGTAGTATGACTAGCTTGGGGGAGCAGTTCTTC.

This chain uses TRBV15 with TRBJ1-4; D is possibly TRBD1 (6 bases). Germline assignment: CDR1 LNHNV and CDR2 YYDKDF (reference sequence). The germline V and J ends were trimmed by 6 bases and 5 bases, with 13 bases remaining between them. The CDR3 is made up of 14 amino acids. CDR3 nucleotide sequence: TGTGCCACCAGGCGGACAGCCCAAAATGAAAAACTGTTTTTT. As protein: CATRRTAQNEKLFF.

J is TRBJ1-4 and V is TRBV27; 7 bases map to TRBD1. The trim removed 5 bases at V and 1 base at J, leaving 13 bases unmatched. The length of the CDR3 is 18 residues. The germline V gene has CDR1 MNHEY and CDR2 SMNVEV (reference sequence). CDR3 DNA: TGTGCCAGCAGTCAGGGACAGCCGGTCATACTAACTAATGAAAAACTGTTTTTT. Protein sequence: CASSQGQPVILTNEKLFF.

This sequence joins TRBV27 and TRBJ1-2; the match to TRBD1 covers 12 bases. V shed 3 bases, J shed 8 bases, and the junction held 4 bases outside the gene matches. This CDR3 region has 14 residues. Germline CDR1 MNHEY, CDR2 SMNVEV (reference sequence). This CDR3 is CASSFGTGGIGYTF. DNA for the CDR3: TGTGCCAGCAGTTTCGGGACAGGGGGCATAGGCTACACCTTC.

The chain links TRBV6-5 to TRBJ1-2; perhaps TRBD1 as D (6 bases). CDR3 length: 14 residues. V lost 6 bases to trimming and J lost 3 bases, with 14 bases between them. CDR1 is MNHEY, CDR2 SVGAGI, per germline. The CDR3 reads CASRRGALHYGYTF. In nucleotides, the CDR3 is TGTGCCAGCAGGCGGGGGGCCCTCCACTATGGCTACACCTTC.

This chain joins TRBV2 and TRBJ2-1, with TRBD2 matching 7 bases. The CDR3 runs to 13 residues. In germline, CDR1 is SNHLY, CDR2 FYNNEI. The V and J ends lost 5 bases and 8 bases, in that order; junction bases with no gene match: 6. The CDR3 is CASSLTGGDEQFF. The CDR3 DNA is TGTGCCAGCAGTTTGACGGGGGGAGATGAGCAGTTCTTC.

The chain couples TRBV10-3 to TRBJ1-5; 8 positions match TRBD1. Trimming cost V 11 bases and J 4 bases; bases outside gene matches: 7. The CDR3 is made up of 13 amino acids. Per germline, CDR1 ENHRY and CDR2 SYGVKD. The CDR3 nucleotides read TGTGCCTCACAGGGGGATCGGAATCAGCCCCAGCATTTT. This gives the protein CASQGDRNQPQHF.

The chain combines TRBV5-6 with TRBJ2-7; D ambiguous. CDR1 and CDR2 from the germline V gene are SGHDT and YYEEEE. This CDR3 contains 14 residues. The germline V and J ends were trimmed by 2 bases and 4 bases, with 13 bases remaining between them. The CDR3 spells CASSFRSLSYEQYF. CDR3 DNA sequence: TGTGCCAGCAGCTTCCGAAGCCTGAGTTACGAGCAGTACTTC.

The chain has TRBV7-6 and TRBJ1-1; D perhaps matches TRBD1 (5 bases). The CDR3 spans 14 residues. Germline CDR1 reads SGHVS; CDR2 reads FNYEAQ. The V and J ends lost 3 bases and 6 bases respectively, with 14 bases between them. CDR3 DNA: TGTGCCAGCAGCTTCACCACCAGGGCCCCTGAAGCTTTCTTT. Protein sequence: CASSFTTRAPEAFF.

The CDR3 DNA follows: TGTGCCAGCAGTCCCGGGGGTGATACGAACTATGGCTACACCTTC. This translates into CASSPGGDTNYGYTF. The V call is TRBV28, the J call TRBJ1-2; the D gene is possibly TRBD1 (5 bases). Germline values: CDR1 MDHEN, CDR2 SYDVKM. The CDR3 contains 15 residues. With 5 bases removed from V and 2 bases from J, the gap between germline ends came to 15 bases.

The chain couples TRBV5-4 to TRBJ2-2, with 11 bases matching TRBD2. The CDR3 length is 16 residues. With 1 base clipped from V and 6 bases from J, the junction kept 5 bases outside the gene matches. The germline V gene has CDR1 SGHNT and CDR2 YYREEE (reference sequence). The CDR3 coding sequence is TGTGCCAGCAGCTTGAAACTAGCGGGGGCCGCCGGGGAGCTGTTTTTT. Translated, it gives CASSLKLAGAAGELFF.

This clone was seen a few times. The chain joins TRBV5-1 to TRBJ2-3; a possible D gene is TRBD1 (5 bases). CDR1 is SGHRS, CDR2 YFSETQ, per germline. V was cut by 0 bases and J by 5 bases, with 10 bases left in between. CDR3 length: 14 residues. CDR3 loop: CASSLEGNGDTQYF. The CDR3 region has the DNA TGCGCCAGCAGCTTGGAGGGGAATGGAGATACGCAGTATTTT. Supplemented by reference TRBV5-1 and TRBJ2-3, the full variable domain reads KAGVTQTPRYLIKTRGQQVTLSCSPISGHRSVSWYQQTPGQGLQFLFEYFSETQRNKGNFPGRFSGRQFSNSRSEMNVSTLELGDSALYLCASSLEGNGDTQYFGPGTRLTVL.

This clone appeared once. The chain has TRBV6-1 and TRBJ1-6; 7 bases match TRBD1. Germline values: CDR1 MNHNS, CDR2 SASEGT. J gave up 7 bases and V 8 bases, and 5 bases lay outside the gene matches. This CDR3 has 13 residues. The CDR3 reads CASGDSFNSPLHF. The CDR3 nucleotides are TGTGCCAGCGGGGACAGCTTCAATTCACCCCTCCACTTT.

This clone has only a few counts. The J gene is TRBJ2-4, the V gene TRBV6-6; D possibly corresponds to TRBD2 (5 bases). Germline CDR1 MNHNY, CDR2 SVGAGI (reference sequence). This CDR3 is 15 amino acids long. V was shortened by 0 bases and J by 3 bases, with 9 bases between the two germline ends. The CDR3 bases are TGTGCCAGCAGTTACTCCGTAGGGAGCAAAAACATTCAGTACTTC. Translating it yields CASSYSVGSKNIQYF.